The present T cell receptor beta chain was sequenced within a study of cytomegalovirus exposure and HLA in healthy donors. The CDR3 sequence is 16 residues long. V was shortened by 6 bases and J by 4 bases, with 19 bases between the two germline ends. CDR1 and CDR2 (germline): MDHEN, SYDVKM. About this clone itself: No antigen is known for it.

The assay was immunoSEQ multiplex PCR, and TCRdb's table has in-frame clones only and misses some. The sample carries roughly 220,000 clones, under 95% recorded once. Study-wide findings and caveats: The CMV antigen specificity of a few CMV-associated chains was confirmed through in vitro analysis. Most TCR sequences were uncommon, yet certain public TCRs appeared in many donors.

Sequencing used PBMCs. V is TRBV28 and J is TRBJ1-5, with D possibly being TRBD1 (5 bases). The receptor was isolated from a woman aged 18-29 years in good health and CMV-seronegative. CDR3 sequence: CASRRRQTRGNQPQHF. CDR3 sequence (DNA): TGTGCCAGCAGACGAAGACAGACACGTGGTAATCAGCCCCAGCATTTT.